These T cell receptor beta chains were read from a single sample in a study of T cell changes during pregnancy in multiple sclerosis. TCRdb keeps only in-frame clones here, not all; method: immunoSEQ multiplex PCR. Among 25,000 to 30,000 clones listed, roughly nine tenths were seen once. The source was CD4+ T cells from peripheral blood mononuclear cells, collected in the first trimester of pregnancy. The receptor source for this set is a female donor with multiple sclerosis, enrolled in a pregnancy study. The CDR3 runs from the conserved cysteine through the conserved F or W. Size values are once, few and many counts, or a class for expanded clones, and some rows have none.

TRBJ1-2 | . | TRBV19 | CASNPMAGANYGYTF
TRBJ1-4 | . | TRBV7-9 | CASSLGQYEKLFF
TRBJ1-5 | . | TRBV4-3 | CASSQDSGHNQPQHF
TRBJ2-7 | . | TRBV5-6 | CASTTRTGAYEQYF
TRBJ2-5 | once | TRBV2 | CASSADQETQYF
TRBJ2-2 | medium-sized | TRBV18 | CASSPPSTGELFF
TRBJ2-2 | . | TRBV18 | CASSWDRGHTGELFF
TRBJ2-2 | . | TRBV5-1 | CASSPGQHTGELFF
TRBJ1-6 | once | TRBV2 | CASTEIYRGPNSPLHF
TRBJ2-2 | . | TRBV7-9 | CASSLAGTGRSGELFF
TRBJ1-2 | . | TRBV18 | CASSPRVSDGYTF
TRBJ2-5 | . | TRBV7-2 | CASSLGQGRLETQYF
TRBJ2-7 | . | TRBV10-3 | CAISRDRGDEQYF
TRBJ1-1 | once | TRBV5-4 | CASSLARVSDTEAFF
TRBJ2-5 | . | TRBV18 | CASLSGLAGRLRRKETQYF